This T cell receptor beta chain is drawn from a study of early T cells in non-severe SARS-CoV-2 infection. Germline loops: CDR1 WNHNN, CDR2 SYGVQD (reference sequence). V lost 5 bases to trimming and J lost 0 bases; unmatched junction nucleotides: 3. The CDR3 sequence is 14 residues long. Individual cDNA molecules were tagged with unique molecular identifiers. TCRdb reanalysed the 5' RACE reads using MiXCR and keeps one entry per CDR3 protein. The profile covers tens of thousands of distinct CDR3 sequences, with more than 4% appearing a single time and 5.5% to 6.5% taken by the ten largest. This clonotype was recorded many times.

This clonotype was obtained from an adult who was a healthcare worker with PCR-confirmed SARS-CoV-2 infection or an uninfected control (not recorded which). The sequencing input was whole blood. The chain couples TRBV10-1 to TRBJ1-1, with 7 nucleotides matching TRBD1. The CDR3, as DNA: TGCGCCAGCAGTAAGGACAGGATGAACACTGAAGCTTTCTTT. Translation gives CASSKDRMNTEAFF.